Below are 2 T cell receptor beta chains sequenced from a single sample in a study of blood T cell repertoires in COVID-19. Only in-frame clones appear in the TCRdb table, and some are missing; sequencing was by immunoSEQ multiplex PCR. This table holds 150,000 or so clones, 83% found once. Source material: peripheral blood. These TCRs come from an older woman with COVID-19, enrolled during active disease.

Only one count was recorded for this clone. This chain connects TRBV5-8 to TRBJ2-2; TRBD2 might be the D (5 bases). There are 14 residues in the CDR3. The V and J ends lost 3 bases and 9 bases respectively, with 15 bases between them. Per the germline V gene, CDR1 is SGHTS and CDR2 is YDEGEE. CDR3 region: CASSWESGVRELFF. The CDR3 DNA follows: TGTGCCAGCAGCTGGGAAAGCGGAGTCAGGGAGCTGTTTTTT.

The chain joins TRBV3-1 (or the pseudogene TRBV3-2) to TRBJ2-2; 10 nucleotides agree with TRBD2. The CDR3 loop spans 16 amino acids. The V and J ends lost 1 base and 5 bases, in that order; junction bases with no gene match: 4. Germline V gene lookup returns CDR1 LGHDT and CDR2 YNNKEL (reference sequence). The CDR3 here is CASSQGASGRTGELFF. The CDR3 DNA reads TGTGCCAGCAGCCAAGGAGCTAGCGGGAGAACCGGGGAGCTGTTTTTT.